A selection of T cell receptor beta chains follows, all from one sample in a study of T-cell reconstitution after alpha-beta-depleted transplantation in children. TCRdb reanalysed the PCR reads using MiXCR and keeps one entry per CDR3 protein. The sample gives roughly 350,000 distinct CDR3 sequences, about a sixth of which show up once; around 38% is in the top ten. This specimen was PBMCs, mostly from graft donor cells, taken 360 days after TCRalphabeta/CD19-depleted stem cell transplant. The receptors stem from a male patient between 2 and 15 years old who had a stem cell transplant for acute lymphoblastic leukemia, so the T cells may come from the graft donor. Both conserved end residues are part of each CDR3. D genes are given only for firm matches. Some rows have no size entry. The others give once, few or many, or a class for an expanded clone.

d_gene	v_gene	abundance	j_gene	CDR3aa	CDR3nt
TRBD1	TRBV7-2	.	TRBJ2-3	CASSLVGQGVDTQYF	TGTGCCAGCAGCTTAGTGGGACAGGGGGTAGATACGCAGTATTTT
TRBD1	TRBV10-3	many	TRBJ2-7	CAISGRDRGNEQYF	TGTGCCATCAGTGGGAGGGACAGGGGTAACGAGCAGTACTTC
.	TRBV6-1	.	TRBJ1-6	CASNHLQGYDSPLHF	TGTGCCAGCAACCACCTACAGGGTTATGATTCACCCCTCCACTTT
TRBD2	TRBV7-2	many	TRBJ2-2	CASSFPSGVGTGELFF	TGTGCCAGCAGCTTCCCTAGCGGGGTGGGCACCGGGGAGCTGTTTTTT
TRBD1	TRBV4-1	.	TRBJ2-1	CASSRAGGRNEQFF	TGCGCCAGCAGCCGGGCAGGGGGCAGAAATGAGCAGTTCTTC
.	TRBV6-1	few	TRBJ1-1	CASSVDRIRMNTEAFF	TGTGCCAGCAGTGTAGACAGGATCCGCATGAACACTGAAGCTTTCTTT
.	TRBV29-1	few	TRBJ1-1	CSVDGPGYGTEAFF	TGCAGCGTTGACGGGCCAGGGTACGGGACTGAAGCTTTCTTT
.	TRBV5-1	.	TRBJ2-7	CASSLDLTGYEQYF	TGCGCCAGCAGCTTGGATCTGACAGGCTACGAGCAGTACTTC
TRBD2	TRBV28	.	TRBJ2-1	CASSFPLRGVSYNEQFF	TGTGCCAGCAGTTTTCCCCTACGGGGGGTTTCCTACAATGAGCAGTTCTTC
.	TRBV28	few	TRBJ2-7	CASSYGGQFYEQYF	TGTGCCAGCAGTTATGGGGGTCAGTTCTACGAGCAGTACTTC
TRBD1	TRBV6-6	few	TRBJ1-2	CASIKDRGHGYTF	TGTGCCAGCATCAAGGACAGGGGGCATGGCTACACCTTC
TRBD2	TRBV7-9	.	TRBJ2-1	CASSSRTSAVQEQFF	TGTGCCAGCAGCTCCCGGACTAGCGCCGTACAAGAGCAGTTCTTC
.	TRBV5-1	few	TRBJ1-1	CASSLGRMSRDTEAFF	TGCGCCAGCAGCTTGGGCCGGATGTCTCGAGACACTGAAGCTTTCTTT
TRBD2	TRBV28	many	TRBJ2-1	CASSSTSGRGPYNEQFF	TGTGCCAGCAGTTCCACTAGCGGGAGAGGCCCCTACAATGAGCAGTTCTTC
.	TRBV6-1	.	TRBJ2-5	CASRLAGALGETQYF	TGTGCCAGCAGGCTGGCGGGGGCGTTGGGGGAGACCCAGTACTTT
.	TRBV20-1	many	TRBJ2-7	CSARDLDGGYEQYF	TGCAGTGCTAGAGACCTTGATGGGGGTTACGAGCAGTACTTC
.	TRBV15	.	TRBJ1-1	CATRWTQNTEAFF	TGTGCCACCAGATGGACCCAGAACACTGAAGCTTTCTTT
.	TRBV2	once	TRBJ1-1	CASQVQQGAEAFF	TGTGCCAGCCAAGTCCAACAGGGAGCTGAAGCTTTCTTT
.	TRBV5-1	few	TRBJ2-1	CASSSEGGPYNEQFF	TGCGCCAGCAGCTCGGAGGGGGGCCCTTACAATGAGCAGTTCTTC
TRBD2	TRBV12-3/TRBV12-4	.	TRBJ2-1	CAKSLPRLAGDGYNEQFF	TGTGCCAAATCTCTTCCGCGACTAGCGGGAGACGGTTACAATGAGCAGTTCTTC
TRBD2	TRBV29-1	.	TRBJ2-1	CSVVWREGGNEQFF	TGCAGCGTTGTTTGGCGGGAGGGAGGGAATGAGCAGTTCTTC
.	TRBV4-2	.	TRBJ1-2	CASSQDHSYGYTF	TGTGCCAGCAGCCAAGACCACAGCTATGGCTACACCTTC
.	TRBV12-3/TRBV12-4	few	TRBJ1-5	CASSLDRSNQPQHF	TGTGCCAGCAGTTTAGACAGATCAAATCAGCCCCAGCATTTT
.	TRBV28	few	TRBJ2-2	CASSFESPGELFF	TGTGCCAGCAGTTTTGAAAGCCCCGGGGAGCTGTTTTTT
TRBD2	TRBV5-5	.	TRBJ2-7	CASTREVGIYEQYF	TGTGCCAGTACCCGGGAGGTCGGGATCTACGAGCAGTACTTC
TRBD1	TRBV10-3	.	TRBJ2-3	CAISTGAQWTDTQYF	TGTGCCATCAGCACAGGGGCACAGTGGACAGATACGCAGTATTTT
.	TRBV4-1	many	TRBJ2-5	CASSQDGGKETQYF	TGCGCCAGCAGCCAAGACGGTGGGAAAGAGACCCAGTACTTC
.	TRBV20-1	.	TRBJ2-2	CSARDGAGTGELFF	TGCAGTGCTAGAGATGGCGCGGGTACCGGGGAGCTGTTTTTT
.	TRBV28	.	TRBJ2-1	CASSFVGLRANEQFF	TGTGCCAGCAGTTTCGTCGGATTGCGAGCGAATGAGCAGTTCTTC
.	TRBV2	.	TRBJ2-7	CASSDSSLIHSYEQYF	TGTGCCAGCAGTGATAGTAGCCTGATACACTCCTACGAGCAGTACTTC
.	TRBV29-1	.	TRBJ2-2	CSAAPTGRTGELFF	TGCAGCGCCGCCCCGACTGGTCGCACCGGGGAGCTGTTTTTT
TRBD1	TRBV2	.	TRBJ2-5	CASRQGLRQETQYF	TGTGCCAGCAGACAGGGGTTGAGGCAAGAGACCCAGTACTTC
TRBD2	TRBV10-3	few	TRBJ2-3	CAISESGSSGTTQYF	TGTGCCATCAGTGAATCGGGCTCTAGCGGGACCACGCAGTATTTT
TRBD1	TRBV6-1	.	TRBJ2-7	CASSPSRDSYEQYF	TGTGCCAGCAGTCCCAGCCGGGACAGCTACGAGCAGTACTTC
.	TRBV16	.	TRBJ1-4	CASSPPNWGPNEKLFF	TGTGCCAGCAGCCCCCCTAATTGGGGCCCGAATGAAAAACTGTTTTTT
TRBD2	TRBV29-1	.	TRBJ2-1	CSVEVRRTRDNEQFF	TGCAGCGTTGAAGTGCGGCGGACTAGGGACAATGAGCAGTTCTTC
TRBD1	TRBV10-2	many	TRBJ2-7	CASSEAGTGDEQYF	TGCGCCAGCAGTGAAGCCGGGACAGGGGACGAGCAGTACTTC
.	TRBV5-5	few	TRBJ2-1	CASSSGGAFYINEQFF	TGTGCCAGCAGCTCCGGGGGAGCTTTTTACATCAATGAGCAGTTCTTC
.	TRBV5-6	few	TRBJ2-2	CASSSPAGELFF	TGTGCCAGCAGCTCCCCAGCCGGGGAGCTGTTTTTT
TRBD2	TRBV29-1	.	TRBJ2-3	CSQREGRDTQYF	TGCAGCCAGCGGGAGGGGAGAGATACGCAGTATTTT
.	TRBV28	few	TRBJ2-7	CASRDRGPYEQYF	TGTGCCAGCCGCGACCGGGGTCCCTACGAGCAGTACTTC
.	TRBV5-1	.	TRBJ2-3	CASSLTGLTMEYF	TGCGCCAGCAGCTTGACTGGACTGACAATGGAGTATTTT
TRBD1	TRBV7-2	many	TRBJ2-2	CASSYQGASTGELFF	TGTGCCAGCAGCTACCAGGGGGCGAGCACCGGGGAGCTGTTTTTT
.	TRBV12-3/TRBV12-4	few	TRBJ1-1	CASRRQANTEAFF	TGTGCCAGCAGGCGACAGGCGAACACTGAAGCTTTCTTT
.	TRBV10-2	few	TRBJ2-1	CASLATSGSYNEQFF	TGCGCCAGCCTGGCGACCAGCGGCTCCTACAATGAGCAGTTCTTC
TRBD1	TRBV10-3	.	TRBJ1-2	CAISEVDRDMGYTF	TGTGCCATCAGTGAGGTCGACAGGGACATGGGCTACACCTTC
TRBD2	TRBV6-1	.	TRBJ2-4	CASSEITREGKNIQYF	TGTGCCAGCAGTGAAATTACGAGGGAGGGCAAAAACATTCAGTACTTC
.	TRBV5-1	.	TRBJ2-5	CASSVRTVGRETQYF	TGCGCCAGCAGCGTCCGGACAGTGGGGCGGGAGACCCAGTACTTC
.	TRBV9	.	TRBJ1-2	CASSVDYLGYGYTF	TGTGCCAGCAGCGTGGATTATCTGGGGTATGGCTACACCTTC
.	TRBV4-3	.	TRBJ1-5	CASSQARGQPQHF	TGCGCCAGCAGCCAAGCCCGGGGGCAGCCCCAGCATTTT
.	TRBV10-3	many	TRBJ2-6	CAISGQLSGANVLTF	TGTGCCATCAGTGGACAGCTCTCTGGGGCCAACGTCCTGACTTTC
.	TRBV12-3/TRBV12-4	few	TRBJ2-2	CASSPWGARNTGELFF	TGTGCCAGCAGTCCTTGGGGGGCCCGGAACACCGGGGAGCTGTTTTTT
TRBD2	TRBV7-2	.	TRBJ2-7	CASSSSGTRYEQYF	TGTGCCAGCAGCTCTAGCGGGACTCGTTACGAGCAGTACTTC
.	TRBV7-9	.	TRBJ2-5	CASSLSGSWEVTQYF	TGTGCCAGCAGCTTGTCCGGGTCCTGGGAGGTGACCCAGTACTTC
TRBD2	TRBV7-2	few	TRBJ2-1	CASSANRASGRQEQFF	TGTGCCAGCAGCGCAAATCGGGCTAGCGGGAGACAAGAGCAGTTCTTC
.	TRBV4-2	.	TRBJ2-1	CASSQVGGDIYNEQFF	TGTGCCAGCAGCCAAGTGGGGGGTGATATCTACAATGAGCAGTTCTTC
TRBD1	TRBV5-6	.	TRBJ2-7	CASSSWTGGDSSYEQYF	TGTGCCAGCAGCTCCTGGACAGGGGGTGATAGCTCCTACGAGCAGTACTTC
.	TRBV4-3	.	TRBJ1-1	CASTLLRTISSTEAFF	TGCGCCAGCACCCTACTCCGCACTATCTCGAGCACTGAAGCTTTCTTT
TRBD1	TRBV5-4	.	TRBJ2-1	CASSSGRQGKVEQFF	TGTGCCAGCAGCTCGGGAAGACAGGGTAAGGTTGAGCAGTTCTTC
TRBD1	TRBV28	.	TRBJ1-1	CASSKHRGRNTEAFF	TGTGCCAGCAGTAAACACAGGGGCCGGAACACTGAAGCTTTCTTT